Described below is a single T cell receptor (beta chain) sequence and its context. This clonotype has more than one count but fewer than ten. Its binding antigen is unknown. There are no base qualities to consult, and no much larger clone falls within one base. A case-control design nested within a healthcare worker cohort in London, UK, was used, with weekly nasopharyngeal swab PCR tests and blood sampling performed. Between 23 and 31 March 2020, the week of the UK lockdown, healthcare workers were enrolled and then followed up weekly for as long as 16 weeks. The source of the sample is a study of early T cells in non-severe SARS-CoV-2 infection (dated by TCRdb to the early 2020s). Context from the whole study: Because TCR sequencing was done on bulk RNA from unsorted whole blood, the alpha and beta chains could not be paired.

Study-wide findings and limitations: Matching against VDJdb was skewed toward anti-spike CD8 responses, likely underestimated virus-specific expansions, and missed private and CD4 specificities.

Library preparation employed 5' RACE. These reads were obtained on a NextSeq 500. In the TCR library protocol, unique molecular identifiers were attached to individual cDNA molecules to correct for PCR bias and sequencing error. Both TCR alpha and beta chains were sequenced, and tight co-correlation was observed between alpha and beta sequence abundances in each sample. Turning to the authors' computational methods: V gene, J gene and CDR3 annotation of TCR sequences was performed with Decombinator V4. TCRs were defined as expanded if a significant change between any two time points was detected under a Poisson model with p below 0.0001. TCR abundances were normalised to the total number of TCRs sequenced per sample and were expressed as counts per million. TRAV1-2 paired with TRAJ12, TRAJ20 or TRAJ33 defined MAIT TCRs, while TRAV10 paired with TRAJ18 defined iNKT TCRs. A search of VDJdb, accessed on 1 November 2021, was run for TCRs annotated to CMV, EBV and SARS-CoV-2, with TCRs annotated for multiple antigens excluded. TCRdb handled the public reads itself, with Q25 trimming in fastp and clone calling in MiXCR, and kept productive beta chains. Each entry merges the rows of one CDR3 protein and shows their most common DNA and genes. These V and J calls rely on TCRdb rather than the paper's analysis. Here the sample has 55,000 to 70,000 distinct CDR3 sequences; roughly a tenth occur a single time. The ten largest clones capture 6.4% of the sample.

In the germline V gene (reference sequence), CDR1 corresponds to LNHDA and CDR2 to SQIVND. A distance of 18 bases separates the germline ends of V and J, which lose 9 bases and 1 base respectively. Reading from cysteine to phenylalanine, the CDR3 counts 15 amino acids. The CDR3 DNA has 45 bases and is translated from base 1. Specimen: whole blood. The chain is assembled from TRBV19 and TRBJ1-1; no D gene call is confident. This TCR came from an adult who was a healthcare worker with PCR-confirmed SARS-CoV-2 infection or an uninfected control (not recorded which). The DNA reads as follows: TGTGCCAGCAATATTGGGATCGTCGGGAACACTGAAGCTTTCTTT. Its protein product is CASNIGIVGNTEAFF.